This TCR beta chain came from a study of T cell responses to AZD1222 COVID-19 vaccine. Comment on this clone: Its antigen is not identified.

Clones were sequenced by immunoSEQ multiplex PCR, and TCRdb holds only the in-frame ones, with some missing. The sample has around 110,000 clones; 80% to 90% are singletons. Study-wide findings and caveats: Donor demographics were predominantly white British with a female majority; clonal diversity may be underestimated. Unmutated variant regions are reportedly the target of nearly half of TCRs that are spike-specific.

This specimen was peripheral blood, taken on day 0 of AZD1222 vaccination. This sequence was found in an adult in good health.

The CDR3 is CASSLGGVSFGTEAFF. CDR3 nucleotide sequence: TGTGCCAGCAGCTTGGGAGGGGTTAGTTTTGGCACTGAAGCTTTCTTT. J is TRBJ1-1 and V is TRBV5-4; D might be TRBD1 (5 bases). V shed 0 bases and J shed 4 bases, with 16 bases lying between them. The CDR3 has 16 amino acids. The V gene's germline CDR1 is SGHNT and CDR2 YYREEE (reference sequence).